A single sample is the source of the 20 T cell receptor beta chains below, sequenced in a study of CD8 T cells in ankylosing spondylitis. Study-level findings and limits: Blood from ankylosing spondylitis patients appeared to carry a characteristic roughly eight-variant TCR beta motif.

One entry per CDR3 protein, called by TCRdb with MiXCR from the 5' RACE reads. Of around 140,000 distinct CDR3 sequences in the sample, more than 15% are singletons; the top ten hold roughly a third. These TCRs are of unknown antigen specificity. Material for sequencing was blood, either unsorted or a sorted T cell fraction (not recorded which). The receptors here all came from a male donor with ankylosing spondylitis.

J is TRBJ2-3 and V is TRBV28; 11 nucleotides line up with TRBD1. V lost 4 bases and J lost 6; bases outside the gene matches: 3. Germline lookup yields CDR1 MDHEN and CDR2 SYDVKM. The CDR3 runs 14 residues. The DNA for the CDR3 is TGTGCCAGCAGTTGGACAGGGGGCGCGGATACGCAGTATTTT. Translation: CASSWTGGADTQYF. Using reference TRBV28 and TRBJ2-3 for the parts outside the CDR3, the full variable domain is DVKVTQSSRYLVKRTGEKVFLECVQDMDHENMFWYRQDPGLGLRLIYFSYDVKMKEKGDIPEGYSVSREKKERFSLILESASTNQTSMYLCASSWTGGADTQYFGPGTRLTVL.

The rearrangement links TRBV3-1 to TRBJ2-1; D is ambiguous. The CDR3 contains 11 residues. Between the trimmed V and J ends, which lost 6 bases and 5 bases, there was a span of 5 bases. Looked up from germline, CDR1 is LGHDT and CDR2 is YNNKEL (reference sequence). CDR3 sequence: CASRLNNEQFF. The CDR3 DNA reads as TGTGCCAGCAGACTTAACAATGAGCAGTTCTTC.

This clonotype was observed a handful of times. The V gene is TRBV3-1, the J gene TRBJ2-4; TRBD1 is a possible D gene (5 bases). This CDR3 comprises 15 residues. Germline V lookup: CDR1 LGHDT, CDR2 YNNKEL (reference sequence). Trimming removed 1 base from V and 6 bases from J, with 13 bases in between. The CDR3 DNA follows: TGTGCCAGCAGCCAAGCGGGTGCAAGGGGAAACATTCAGTACTTC. It codes for CASSQAGARGNIQYF.

This clonotype was recorded at least ten times. The chain links TRBV12-3 or TRBV12-4 to TRBJ1-4, with D possibly being TRBD1 (5 bases). V was trimmed by 6 bases and J by 8 bases, leaving 13 bases between them. The CDR3 consists of 13 residues. CDR3 sequence (DNA): TGTGCCAGCAGCCGGCGGGGGGACGAAAAACTGTTTTTT. Encoded protein: CASSRRGDEKLFF.

This clonotype was detected a few times. CDR3 sequence (DNA): TGTGCCCTGAGGAGGACTTCCCCCGAGCAGTACTTC. Protein: CALRRTSPEQYF. The V call is TRBV2, the J call TRBJ2-7; maybe TRBD2 (5 bases). Germline V gene sequence: CDR1 SNHLY, CDR2 FYNNEI. Trimming took 11 bases from V and 6 from J, leaving 17 bases between them. This CDR3 has 12 residues.

This clonotype showed up just once. The CDR3 nucleotides read TGTGCCAGCAGTTACATCGTAGCGGGAGGACGACGACTCACAGATACGCAGTATTTT. Amino acids: CASSYIVAGGRRLTDTQYF. The J gene is TRBJ2-3, the V gene TRBV6-5; 10 positions match TRBD2. Germline V lookup: CDR1 MNHEY, CDR2 SVGAGI. With V trimmed by 2 bases and J by 2 bases, 13 bases remained unmatched. The CDR3 runs 19 residues.

This clonotype appeared a few times. The chain links TRBV12-3 or TRBV12-4 to TRBJ2-1, with TRBD1 identical over 9 bases. With 6 bases clipped from V and 6 bases from J, the junction kept 6 bases outside the gene matches. This CDR3 comprises 14 residues. The CDR3: CASRTGGSFNEQFF. In DNA, the CDR3 is TGTGCCAGCAGAACAGGGGGCTCGTTCAATGAGCAGTTCTTC.

The chain is built from TRBV5-1 and TRBJ2-7; TRBD2 agrees at 7 bases. CDR3 size: 16 residues. Germline V gene sequence: CDR1 SGHRS, CDR2 YFSETQ. J gave up 4 bases and V 4 bases, and 14 bases lay outside the gene matches. CDR3 protein: CASSPMGGEDYYEQYF. CDR3 coding DNA: TGCGCCAGCAGCCCCATGGGAGGGGAGGATTATTACGAGCAGTACTTC. Complete variable domain (other parts from reference TRBV5-1 and TRBJ2-7): KAGVTQTPRYLIKTRGQQVTLSCSPISGHRSVSWYQQTPGQGLQFLFEYFSETQRNKGNFPGRFSGRQFSNSRSEMNVSTLELGDSALYLCASSPMGGEDYYEQYFGPGTRLTVT.

This clonotype has a handful of counts. The J gene is TRBJ1-4, the V gene TRBV3-1; D might be TRBD1 (5 bases). From germline, CDR1 is LGHDT and CDR2 YNNKEL (reference sequence). Trimming cost V 2 bases and J 8 bases, with 30 bases left between them. This CDR3 comprises 20 residues. CDR3 residues: CASSQYLITANIGAGEKLFF. CDR3 in DNA: TGTGCCAGCAGCCAATACCTGATCACGGCGAACATAGGGGCTGGGGAAAAACTGTTTTTT. Full variable domain (rest looked up from reference TRBV3-1 and TRBJ1-4): DTAVSQTPKYLVTQMGNDKSIKCEQNLGHDTMYWYKQDSKKFLKIMFSYNNKELIINETVPNRFSPKSPDKAHLNLHINSLELGDSAVYFCASSQYLITANIGAGEKLFFGSGTQLSVL.

This chain connects TRBV6-2 or TRBV6-3 to TRBJ1-5; D is uncertain. Germline CDR1 and CDR2: MNHEY and SVGEGT. The CDR3 is 13 residues long. Trimming removed 7 bases at V and 2 bases at J, with 9 bases between. DNA of the CDR3: TGTGCCAGCACCCAGTGGGGCAATCAGCCCCAGCATTTT. Translating it yields CASTQWGNQPQHF.

This clonotype occurred a few times. This chain connects TRBV27 to TRBJ1-2, with D possibly matching TRBD1 (5 bases). This CDR3 contains 15 residues. Germline lookup yields CDR1 MNHEY and CDR2 SMNVEV (reference sequence). The V end was cut by 6 bases, the J end by 5 bases, with 19 bases between. This CDR3 is CASSKAGGPSYGYTF. Here the CDR3 DNA reads TGTGCCAGCAGCAAGGCGGGGGGTCCCTCTTATGGCTACACCTTC.

This chain connects TRBV24-1 to TRBJ2-7, with 7 bases fitting TRBD2. Unmatched junction bases numbered 9, after V lost 5 bases and J lost 0 bases. The CDR3 is 16 amino acids. The germline V gene encodes CDR1 KGHDR and CDR2 SFDVKD. The CDR3, as DNA: TGTGCCACCAGTGGGGCCGGGCGGGGGAGCTCCTACGAGCAGTACTTC. Protein sequence: CATSGAGRGSSYEQYF.

This clonotype appeared a few times. This chain joins TRBV5-1 and TRBJ2-7, with D unclear. The ends were cut back, 0 bases at V and 3 bases at J, with 16 bases in the middle. CDR3 length: 16 residues. Germline assignment: CDR1 SGHRS and CDR2 YFSETQ. The CDR3 here is CASSLGPAPVVYEQYF. The CDR3 nucleotides are TGCGCCAGCAGCTTGGGTCCAGCCCCAGTGGTCTACGAGCAGTACTTC.

The gene calls are TRBV19 and TRBJ1-2; possible D gene TRBD1, 6 bases. V was cut by 10 bases and J by 4 bases, with 16 bases left in between. Germline values: CDR1 LNHDA, CDR2 SQIVND (reference sequence). The CDR3 is 13 residues long. The CDR3 bases are TGTGCCACCCGACAGGACGGCAGCTATGGCTACACCTTC. Amino acid sequence: CATRQDGSYGYTF.

The chain recombines TRBV12-3 or TRBV12-4 with TRBJ2-1, with 8 bases identical to TRBD2. The CDR3 runs to 16 residues. Trimming took 5 bases from V and 3 from J; bases not matched to a gene: 9. In DNA, the CDR3 is TGTGCCAGCAGTCCCTCCGGGGGGGCCAACTACAATGAGCAGTTCTTC. Protein sequence: CASSPSGGANYNEQFF.

This clonotype was observed a handful of times. V is TRBV5-1 and J is TRBJ2-7, with 7 bases fitting TRBD2. Germline assignment: CDR1 SGHRS and CDR2 YFSETQ. The CDR3 runs to 16 residues. The V segment lost 0 bases and the J segment 0 bases; nucleotides outside the gene matches: 6. CDR3 protein: CASSLERRGSSYEQYF. DNA of the CDR3: TGCGCCAGCAGCTTGGAACGGCGGGGGAGCTCCTACGAGCAGTACTTC.

The chain uses TRBV7-9 and TRBJ1-2; 7 nucleotides line up with TRBD1. This CDR3 has 12 residues. The V gene's germline CDR1 is SEHNR and CDR2 FQNEAQ (reference sequence). After removal of 5 bases from V and 8 bases from J, the junction contained 5 bases not matched to a gene. CDR3 in amino acids: CASSGQAQGYTF. CDR3 bases: TGTGCCAGCAGCGGACAGGCACAGGGCTACACCTTC.

This clonotype was detected a few times. The chain links TRBV28 to TRBJ1-4; D not resolved. The length of the CDR3 is 14 residues. Trimming removed 5 bases from V and 2 bases from J, with 9 bases in between. Germline CDR1 reads MDHEN; CDR2 reads SYDVKM. The chain's CDR3 is CASSPIRTNEKLFF. For the CDR3, the DNA is TGTGCCAGCAGTCCGATCAGGACTAATGAAAAACTGTTTTTT. Using reference TRBV28 and TRBJ1-4 for the parts outside the CDR3, the full variable domain is DVKVTQSSRYLVKRTGEKVFLECVQDMDHENMFWYRQDPGLGLRLIYFSYDVKMKEKGDIPEGYSVSREKKERFSLILESASTNQTSMYLCASSPIRTNEKLFFGSGTQLSVL.

In its sample, this clonotype was seen many times. The chain links TRBV20-1 to TRBJ2-1; D is possibly TRBD1 or TRBD2 (5 bases each). The CDR3 runs 14 residues. Trimming removed 4 bases at V and 10 bases at J, with 20 bases between. Germline CDR1 is DFQATT and CDR2 is SNEGSKA (reference sequence). In nucleotides, the CDR3 is TGCAGTGCTATTAACCGGGACCAACTCCGGGAGCAGTTCTTC. Protein: CSAINRDQLREQFF.

The chain recombines TRBV6-1 with TRBJ1-5; 10 bases agree with TRBD1. Unmatched junction bases numbered 4, after V lost 5 bases and J lost 6 bases. Germline V gene data show CDR1 as MNHNS and CDR2 as SASEGT. There are 14 residues in the CDR3. CDR3 nucleotides: TGTGCCAGCAGTCCCGACAGGGGGCCTCAGCCCCAGCATTTT. The encoded protein is CASSPDRGPQPQHF.